This T cell receptor (beta chain) was captured by sequencing in a study of cytomegalovirus exposure and HLA in healthy donors. Remarks on this clone: The junction departs from the called germline gene at one end, perhaps through a read error.

This CDR3 has 12 residues. Germline CDR1 GTSNPN, CDR2 SVGIG (reference sequence). Primers included in the PCR were 60 Vbeta and 13 Jbeta primers. Sequenced by immunoSEQ multiplex PCR; TCRdb stores in-frame clones only, minus some. The table lists under 200,000 clones, over 70% of them singletons. The TCR comes from a man aged 50 or older in good health and CMV-seronegative. This chain joins TRBV30 and TRBJ2-3; 12 nucleotides line up with TRBD2. The sequenced sample consisted of PBMCs. In nucleotides, the CDR3 is TGCGGTCTAGCGGGGGGGCTGGATACGCAGTATTTT. Translation gives CGLAGGLDTQYF.